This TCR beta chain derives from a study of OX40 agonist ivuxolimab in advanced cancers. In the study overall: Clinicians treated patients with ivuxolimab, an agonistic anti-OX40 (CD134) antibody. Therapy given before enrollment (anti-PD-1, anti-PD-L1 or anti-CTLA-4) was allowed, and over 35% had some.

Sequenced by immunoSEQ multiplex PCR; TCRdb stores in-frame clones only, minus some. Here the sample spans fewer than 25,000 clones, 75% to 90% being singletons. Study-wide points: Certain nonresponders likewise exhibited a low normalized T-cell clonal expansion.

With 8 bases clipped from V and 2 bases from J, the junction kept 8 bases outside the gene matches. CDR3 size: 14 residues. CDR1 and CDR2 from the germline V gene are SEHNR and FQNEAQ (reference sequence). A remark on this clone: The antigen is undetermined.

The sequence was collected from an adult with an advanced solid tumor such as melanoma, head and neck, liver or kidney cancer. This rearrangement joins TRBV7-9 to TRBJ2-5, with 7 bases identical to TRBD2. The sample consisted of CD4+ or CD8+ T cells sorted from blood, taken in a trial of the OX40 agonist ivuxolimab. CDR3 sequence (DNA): TGTGCCAGCGCCGGGGGGACCCTTCAAGAGACCCAGTACTTC. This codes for CASAGGTLQETQYF.